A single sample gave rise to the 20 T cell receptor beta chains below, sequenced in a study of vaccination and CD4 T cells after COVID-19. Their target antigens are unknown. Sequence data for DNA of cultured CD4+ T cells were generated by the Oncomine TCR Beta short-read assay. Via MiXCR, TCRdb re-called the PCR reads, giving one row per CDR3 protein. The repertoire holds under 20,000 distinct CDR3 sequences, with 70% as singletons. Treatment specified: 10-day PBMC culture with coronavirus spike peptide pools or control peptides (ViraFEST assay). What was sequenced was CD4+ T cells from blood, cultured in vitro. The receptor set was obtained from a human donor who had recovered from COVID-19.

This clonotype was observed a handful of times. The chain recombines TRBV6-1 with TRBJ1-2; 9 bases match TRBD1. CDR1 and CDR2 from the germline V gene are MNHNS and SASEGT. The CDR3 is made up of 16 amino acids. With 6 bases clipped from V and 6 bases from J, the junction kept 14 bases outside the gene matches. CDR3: CASSLQGALLGNGYTF. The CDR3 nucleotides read TGTGCCAGCAGCTTACAGGGGGCCCTGCTGGGAAATGGCTACACCTTC.

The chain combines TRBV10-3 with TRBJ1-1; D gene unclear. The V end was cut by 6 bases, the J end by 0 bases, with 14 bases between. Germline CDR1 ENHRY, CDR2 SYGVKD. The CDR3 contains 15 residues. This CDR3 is CAIRESGSLNTEAFF. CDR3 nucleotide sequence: TGTGCCATCAGGGAATCCGGGAGCTTGAACACTGAAGCTTTCTTT.

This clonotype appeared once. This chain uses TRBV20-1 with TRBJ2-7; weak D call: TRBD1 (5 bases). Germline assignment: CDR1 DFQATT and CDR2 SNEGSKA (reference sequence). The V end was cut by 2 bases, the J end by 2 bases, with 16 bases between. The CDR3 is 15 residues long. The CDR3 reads CSARLGQGLAYEQYF. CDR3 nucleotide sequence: TGCAGTGCTAGATTGGGCCAGGGCCTTGCCTACGAGCAGTACTTC.

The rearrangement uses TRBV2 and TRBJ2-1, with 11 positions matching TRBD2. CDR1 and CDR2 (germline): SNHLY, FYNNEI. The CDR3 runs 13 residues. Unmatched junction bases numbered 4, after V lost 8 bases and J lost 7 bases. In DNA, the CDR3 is TGTGCCAGCCTATTAGCGGGAGGGAATGAGCAGTTCTTC. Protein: CASLLAGGNEQFF.

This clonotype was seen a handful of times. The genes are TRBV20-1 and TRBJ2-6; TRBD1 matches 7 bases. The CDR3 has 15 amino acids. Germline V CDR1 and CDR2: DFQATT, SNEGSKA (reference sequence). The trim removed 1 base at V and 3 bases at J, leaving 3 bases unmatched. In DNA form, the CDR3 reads TGCAGTGCTAGAGCTCAGGGGGTTGGGGCCAACGTCCTGACTTTC. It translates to CSARAQGVGANVLTF.

The CDR3 loop reads CASSVQGARNGYTF. In DNA form, the CDR3 reads TGTGCCAGCTCCGTCCAGGGGGCGCGAAATGGCTACACCTTC. J is TRBJ1-2 and V is TRBV12-3 or TRBV12-4; 8 nucleotides line up with TRBD1. V shed 8 bases, J shed 6 bases, and the junction held 11 bases outside the gene matches. The CDR3 loop spans 14 amino acids.

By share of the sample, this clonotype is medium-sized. This CDR3 is CASSLDLGRANVLTF. Written as DNA, the CDR3 is TGTGCCAGCAGCTTAGACCTGGGTAGGGCCAACGTCCTGACTTTC. The V gene is TRBV7-2, the J gene TRBJ2-6; no definite D call. Germline V CDR1 and CDR2: SGHTA, FQGNSA. Trimming cost V 1 base and J 5 bases, with 9 bases left between them. This CDR3 is built from 15 residues.

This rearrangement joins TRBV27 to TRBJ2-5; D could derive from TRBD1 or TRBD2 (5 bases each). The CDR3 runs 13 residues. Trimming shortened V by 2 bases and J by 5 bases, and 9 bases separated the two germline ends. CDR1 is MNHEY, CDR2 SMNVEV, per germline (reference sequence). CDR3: CASSLPGTETQYF. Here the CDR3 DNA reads TGTGCCAGCAGTTTACCAGGGACGGAGACCCAGTACTTC.

CDR3 nucleotide sequence: TGTGGGATATCCAGGCCTGAAGCTTTCTTT. Its protein is CGISRPEAFF. This sequence joins TRBV30 and TRBJ1-1; D not resolved. This CDR3 region has 10 residues. Germline V gene sequence: CDR1 GTSNPN, CDR2 SVGIG (reference sequence).

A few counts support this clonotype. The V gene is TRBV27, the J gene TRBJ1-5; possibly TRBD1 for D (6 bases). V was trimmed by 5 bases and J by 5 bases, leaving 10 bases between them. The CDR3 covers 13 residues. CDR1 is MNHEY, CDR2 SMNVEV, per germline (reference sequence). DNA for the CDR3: TGTGCCAGCAGTACAGGGCTGCATCAGCCCCAGCATTTT. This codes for CASSTGLHQPQHF.

Here the CDR3 reads CASSVGLAGVKNIQYF. The CDR3 nucleotides are TGTGCCAGTAGTGTGGGACTAGCGGGAGTCAAAAACATTCAGTACTTC. The rearrangement joins TRBV19 to TRBJ2-4; 14 nucleotides match TRBD2. The germline gives CDR1 LNHDA, CDR2 SQIVND (reference sequence). CDR3 length: 16 residues. With 5 bases clipped from V and 3 bases from J, the junction kept 3 bases outside the gene matches.

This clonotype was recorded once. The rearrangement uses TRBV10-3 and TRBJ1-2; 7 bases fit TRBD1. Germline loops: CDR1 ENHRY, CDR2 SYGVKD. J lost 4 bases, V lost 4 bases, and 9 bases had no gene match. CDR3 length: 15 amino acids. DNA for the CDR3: TGTGCCATCAGTGCCTCGGGACAGCGACGCTATGGCTACACCTTC. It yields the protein CAISASGQRRYGYTF.

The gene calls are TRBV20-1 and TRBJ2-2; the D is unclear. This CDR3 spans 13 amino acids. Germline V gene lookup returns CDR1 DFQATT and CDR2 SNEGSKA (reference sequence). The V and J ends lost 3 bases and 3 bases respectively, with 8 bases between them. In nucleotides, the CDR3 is TGCAGTGCTAGTGTGGGATACACCGGGGAGCTGTTTTTT. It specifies CSASVGYTGELFF.

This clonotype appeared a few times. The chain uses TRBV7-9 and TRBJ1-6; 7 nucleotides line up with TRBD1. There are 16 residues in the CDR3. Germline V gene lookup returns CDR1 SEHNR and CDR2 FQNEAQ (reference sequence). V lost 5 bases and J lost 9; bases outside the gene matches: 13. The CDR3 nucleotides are TGTGCCAGCAGCGCGAAGGGACAGCTGAATACTTCACCCCTCCACTTT. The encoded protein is CASSAKGQLNTSPLHF.

This chain's CDR3 is CASSLAGTAGLETQYF. CDR3 nucleotides: TGTGCCAGCAGCTTAGCAGGGACAGCCGGGTTGGAGACCCAGTACTTC. The genes are TRBV7-9 and TRBJ2-5; the match to TRBD1 covers 7 bases. Germline lookup yields CDR1 SEHNR and CDR2 FQNEAQ (reference sequence). This CDR3 comprises 16 residues. J gave up 5 bases and V 0 bases, and 9 bases lay outside the gene matches.

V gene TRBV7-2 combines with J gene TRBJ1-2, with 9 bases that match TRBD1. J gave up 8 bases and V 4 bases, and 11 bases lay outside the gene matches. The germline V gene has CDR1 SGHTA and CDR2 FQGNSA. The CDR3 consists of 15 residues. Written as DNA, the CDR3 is TGTGCCAGCAGCTCGCAGGGACAGGGCGGCGGGGGCTACACCTTC. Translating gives CASSSQGQGGGGYTF.

This chain's CDR3 is CSVVGYNEKLFF. The CDR3 coding sequence is TGCAGTGTGGTGGGATACAATGAAAAACTGTTTTTT. The rearrangement links TRBV20-1 to TRBJ1-4; the D is unclear. Germline lookup yields CDR1 DFQATT and CDR2 SNEGSKA (reference sequence). V lost 7 bases to trimming and J lost 5 bases, with 11 bases between them. There are 12 residues in the CDR3.

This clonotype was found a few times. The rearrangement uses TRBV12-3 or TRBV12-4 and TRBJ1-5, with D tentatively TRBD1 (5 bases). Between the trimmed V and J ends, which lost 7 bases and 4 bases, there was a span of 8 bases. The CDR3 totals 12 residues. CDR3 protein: CASTGGNQPQHF. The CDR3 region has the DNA TGTGCCAGCACCGGGGGGAATCAGCCCCAGCATTTT.

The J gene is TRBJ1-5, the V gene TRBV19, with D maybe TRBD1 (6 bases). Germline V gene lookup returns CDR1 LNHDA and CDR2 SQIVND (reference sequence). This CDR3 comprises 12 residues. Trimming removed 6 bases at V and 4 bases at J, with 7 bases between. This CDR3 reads CASRDRNQPQHF. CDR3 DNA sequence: TGTGCCAGTAGGGACAGAAATCAGCCCCAGCATTTT.

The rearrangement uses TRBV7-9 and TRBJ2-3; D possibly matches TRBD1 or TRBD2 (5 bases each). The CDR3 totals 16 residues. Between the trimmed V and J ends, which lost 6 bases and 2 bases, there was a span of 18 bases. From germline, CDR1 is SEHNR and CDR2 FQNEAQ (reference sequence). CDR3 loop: CASSPNSGGPTDTQYF. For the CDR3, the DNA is TGTGCCAGCAGTCCCAACAGTGGGGGACCCACAGATACGCAGTATTTT.